This T cell receptor beta chain was recorded in a study of blood T cell repertoires in COVID-19. The overall study: Sources were T cells, B-cell-depleted T cells, or PBMCs; the material itself was cDNA or gDNA.

TCRdb keeps only in-frame clones here, not all; method: immunoSEQ multiplex PCR. This sample has 90,000 to 100,000 clones, with 70% to 85% found just once. Material for sequencing was peripheral blood. The clonotype originates from a man between 60 and 75 years old with acute or convalescent COVID-19.

CDR3 loop: CASSLEFDRSDYGYTF. Written as DNA, the CDR3 is TGCGCCAGCAGCTTGGAGTTTGACAGGTCCGACTATGGCTACACCTTC. This chain connects TRBV5-1 to TRBJ1-2, with TRBD1 as a possible D gene (6 bases). Germline CDR1 and CDR2: SGHRS and YFSETQ. This CDR3 is built from 16 residues. With 0 bases removed from V and 3 bases from J, the gap between germline ends came to 15 bases. Using reference TRBV5-1 and TRBJ1-2 for the parts outside the CDR3, the full variable domain is KAGVTQTPRYLIKTRGQQVTLSCSPISGHRSVSWYQQTPGQGLQFLFEYFSETQRNKGNFPGRFSGRQFSNSRSEMNVSTLELGDSALYLCASSLEFDRSDYGYTFGSGTRLTVV.